The 21 T cell receptor beta chains below come from one sample, sequenced in a study of beta chain features in type 1 diabetes. Regarding the study as a whole: In every one of the four CD4+ subsets, TCRB CDR3s were moderately but significantly shorter in Type 1 diabetes patients.

Investigators reverse transcribed all isolated RNA, so they sequenced expressed TCRB transcripts. Some clones are missing from TCRdb's copy, which holds only in-frame ones; the method was immunoSEQ multiplex PCR. The repertoire includes about 650,000 clones, about an eighth of them detected once, and roughly 0.12% sits in the top ten. Antigens of these TCRs are unknown. Input material: naive CD4+ T cells from blood. The source is a man aged 25 to 40 with type 1 diabetes.

This clone was seen more than once but under ten times. Other nucleotide sequences in the sample specify the same CDR3. CDR3 sequence: CASSLAGRQETQYF. The CDR3 bases are TGTGCCAGCAGCTTAGCGGGGCGACAAGAGACCCAGTACTTC. The chain couples TRBV7-2 to TRBJ2-5, with D perhaps TRBD1 (5 bases). This CDR3 has 14 residues. Germline V gene sequence: CDR1 SGHTA, CDR2 FQGNSA. Trimming shortened V by 0 bases and J by 2 bases, and 7 bases separated the two germline ends.

The chain recombines TRBV11-2 with TRBJ2-2; the D is unclear. Trimming took 1 base from V and 10 from J, leaving 10 bases between them. The V gene's germline CDR1 is SGHAT and CDR2 FQNNGV. CDR3 size: 13 residues. The CDR3 nucleotides read TGTGCCAGCAGCTTAGTAACGGCTACGGAGCTGTTTTTT. This translates into CASSLVTATELFF.

The chain carries TRBV7-2 and TRBJ2-7; D perhaps matches TRBD1 (5 bases). V gave up 6 bases and J gave up 8 bases, with 17 bases separating them. Germline assignment: CDR1 SGHTA and CDR2 FQGNSA. The CDR3 extends over 13 amino acids. The DNA for the CDR3 is TGTGCCAGCAGTCCCGCAGGGAACTTGAAGCAGTACTTC. This sequence encodes CASSPAGNLKQYF.

Only a few counts were recorded for this clone. The genes are TRBV7-8 and TRBJ1-2, with D possibly matching TRBD1 (6 bases). The CDR3 contains 13 residues. The V gene's germline CDR1 is SGHVS and CDR2 FQNEAQ. Deletions cut 1 base from V and 6 bases from J, with 9 bases between. As DNA, the CDR3 is TGTGCCAGCAGCTTAGAATGGACAGATGGCTACACCTTC. The encoded protein is CASSLEWTDGYTF.

This clone turned up a few times. This chain joins TRBV29-1 and TRBJ1-3; D is uncertain. The CDR3 loop spans 12 amino acids. Germline V gives CDR1 SQVTM, CDR2 ANQGSEA. V was cut by 3 bases and J by 0 bases, with 3 bases left in between. The CDR3 nucleotides are TGCAGCGTTGAGGACTCTGGAAACACCATATATTTT. Its protein product is CSVEDSGNTIYF.

This clone was counted only a few times. The V and J genes are TRBV2 and TRBJ1-3; maybe TRBD1 (5 bases). V was clipped by 4 bases and J by 0 bases, with 13 bases between them. Germline CDR1 is SNHLY and CDR2 is FYNNEI. The CDR3 is 16 amino acids. The CDR3 bases are TGTGCCAGCAGTGTTTTTCAGGGCCGCTCTGGAAACACCATATATTTT. Protein: CASSVFQGRSGNTIYF.

The V and J genes are TRBV14 and TRBJ1-4; D uncertain. Germline values: CDR1 SGHDN, CDR2 FVKESK. CDR3 length: 15 amino acids. V was clipped by 4 bases and J by 5 bases, with 14 bases between them. CDR3 DNA: TGTGCCAGCAGCCCGCTGGGCAGCGTAAATGAAAAACTGTTTTTT. It yields the protein CASSPLGSVNEKLFF.

The chain couples TRBV25-1 to TRBJ1-1, with D perhaps TRBD1 (6 bases). This CDR3 region has 15 residues. V was clipped by 3 bases and J by 4 bases, with 15 bases between them. The germline CDR1 and CDR2 sequences are MGHDK and SYGVNS. The CDR3: CASSDGQRRSTEAFF. CDR3 sequence (DNA): TGTGCCAGCAGTGACGGACAGAGGAGGAGCACTGAAGCTTTCTTT.

The CDR3 DNA sequence: TGTGCCACCAGCAGAGTAGCAGGGAACTATGGCTACACCTTC. Amino acids: CATSRVAGNYGYTF. V is TRBV15 and J is TRBJ1-2; TRBD1 might be the D (5 bases). The CDR3 contains 14 residues. CDR1 LNHNV and CDR2 YYDKDF come from the germline V gene (reference sequence). Trimming took off 1 base at V and 2 bases at J, with 8 bases between the two ends.

This clone has more than one count but fewer than ten. J is TRBJ2-3 and V is TRBV5-1; unclear D gene. The germline V gene has CDR1 SGHRS and CDR2 YFSETQ. The V end lost 0 bases, the J end lost 6 bases, and 17 bases lay between the germline ends. The CDR3 extends over 16 amino acids. For the CDR3, the DNA is TGCGCCAGCAGCTTGGACGGCTACCCTGCCGGCGATACGCAGTATTTT. This encodes CASSLDGYPAGDTQYF.

This clone appeared a few times. This chain joins TRBV7-9 and TRBJ2-3, with 11 bases identical to TRBD2. V shed 2 bases and J 5 bases; nucleotides not matched to a gene: 3. The CDR3 contains 15 residues. CDR1 is SEHNR and CDR2 is FQNEAQ in the germline V gene (reference sequence). CDR3: CASSLLAGGIDTQYF. DNA of the CDR3: TGTGCCAGCAGCTTACTAGCGGGGGGTATAGATACGCAGTATTTT.

This clone was recorded a few times. The chain combines TRBV4-2 with TRBJ1-2; D is undetermined. Germline-derived CDR1 and CDR2 are LGHNA and YNFKEQ. Trimming cost V 0 bases and J 4 bases, with 9 bases left between them. The CDR3 has 14 residues. CDR3: CASSQDDGLYGYTF. CDR3 nucleotide sequence: TGTGCCAGCAGCCAAGACGATGGCCTCTATGGCTACACCTTC.

This clone was detected a few times. The chain uses TRBV7-9 and TRBJ2-7; TRBD1 matches at 7 bases. With 5 bases clipped from V and 3 bases from J, the junction kept 7 bases outside the gene matches. The CDR3 runs to 14 residues. CDR1 and CDR2 from the germline V gene are SEHNR and FQNEAQ (reference sequence). The CDR3 here is CASSAMGDSYEQYF. The CDR3 DNA is TGTGCCAGCAGCGCTATGGGGGACAGCTACGAGCAGTACTTC.

This clone has just a few counts. This chain connects TRBV2 to TRBJ2-7; TRBD2 matches 12 bases. The CDR3 is 15 residues long. V shed 5 bases and J 0 bases; nucleotides not matched to a gene: 2. CDR1 SNHLY and CDR2 FYNNEI come from the germline V gene. This CDR3 reads CASSSTSGGSYEQYF. As DNA, the CDR3 is TGTGCCAGCAGTTCGACTAGCGGGGGCTCCTACGAGCAGTACTTC.

This clone was detected a few times. This sample also contains other DNA sequences that code for the same CDR3. V and J are TRBV5-1 and TRBJ2-2; TRBD1 might be the D (6 bases). The CDR3 has 16 residues. Germline-derived CDR1 and CDR2 are SGHRS and YFSETQ. V lost 0 bases and J 2 bases, leaving 11 bases between the germline ends. The CDR3 coding sequence is TGCGCCAGCAGCTTGGTTGCAGGGGTCAACACCGGGGAGCTGTTTTTT. Its protein is CASSLVAGVNTGELFF.

The chain joins TRBV10-3 to TRBJ1-2, with 8 bases identical to TRBD1. The length of the CDR3 is 12 residues. V lost 10 bases and J lost 5; bases outside the gene matches: 6. The germline CDR1 and CDR2 sequences are ENHRY and SYGVKD. The CDR3 bases are TGTGCCACCTCACAGGGGGTTTATGGCTACACCTTC. The encoded protein is CATSQGVYGYTF.

In its sample, this clone was seen a few times. The rearrangement uses TRBV19 and TRBJ2-1, with 14 bases fitting TRBD2. CDR3 length: 18 amino acids. With 4 bases clipped from V and 3 bases from J, the junction kept 8 bases outside the gene matches. Germline V gene data show CDR1 as LNHDA and CDR2 as SQIVND (reference sequence). CDR3 residues: CASSTDSGTSGGYNEQFF. The CDR3, as DNA: TGTGCCAGTAGTACTGACTCCGGGACTAGCGGGGGCTACAATGAGCAGTTCTTC.

This clone showed up just a few times. The V gene is TRBV29-1, the J gene TRBJ2-1, with TRBD2 identical over 12 bases. The CDR3 length is 16 residues. Germline V gene lookup returns CDR1 SQVTM and CDR2 ANQGSEA. The ends lost 6 bases at V and 4 bases at J; junction bases unmatched: 10. The CDR3 protein is CSVTRTSGVLYNEQFF. CDR3 nucleotides: TGCAGCGTCACCCGGACTAGCGGGGTTCTTTACAATGAGCAGTTCTTC.

A few counts support this clone. The CDR3 DNA sequence: TGTGCCAGCCGGTATGAACAGGGGAACTATGGCTACACCTTC. Translating it yields CASRYEQGNYGYTF. V usage is TRBV6-1 and J usage is TRBJ1-2, with 7 nucleotides matching TRBD1. With 8 bases clipped from V and 2 bases from J, the junction kept 8 bases outside the gene matches. The CDR3 extends over 14 amino acids. Germline lookup yields CDR1 MNHNS and CDR2 SASEGT.

This clone was detected a few times. CDR3 sequence (DNA): TGTGCCAGCAGCTTAAGGCAGGGCACAGATACGCAGTATTTT. Protein product: CASSLRQGTDTQYF. The rearrangement uses TRBV7-9 and TRBJ2-3; no clear D gene. The germline gives CDR1 SEHNR, CDR2 FQNEAQ (reference sequence). This CDR3 is 14 amino acids long. Trimming cost V 2 bases and J 1 base, with 7 bases left between them.

The chain has TRBV6-6 and TRBJ1-3; D gene unclear. The CDR3 runs 11 residues. Per the germline V gene, CDR1 is MNHNY and CDR2 is SVGAGI (reference sequence). V gave up 3 bases and J gave up 6 bases, with 3 bases separating them. CDR3 amino acids: CASSYLNTIYF. As DNA, the CDR3 is TGTGCCAGCAGTTATTTAAACACCATATATTTT.